The source of this TCR beta chain is a study of OX40 agonist ivuxolimab in advanced cancers. Study-wide context: From roughly 20 to 85 years was the age range, with a mean of roughly 64 years, and nearly 85% were male. Study-level points and caveats: Fewer expanded clones were found on average in CD4+ than in CD8+ T cells. Among patients with partial responses at 0.1-3.0 mg/kg, clonal expansion was among the lowest.

The CDR3 runs to 15 residues. Trimming pared 7 bases from V and 2 bases from J, leaving 15 bases between. Per the germline V gene, CDR1 is MNHEY and CDR2 is SVGAGI. A word on this clone: Its specificity is unknown.

TCRdb's table, derived via immunoSEQ multiplex PCR, lists solely in-frame clones and lacks some. The sample contains about 17,000 clones, around 92% of which appear only once. Autoimmune disease history or systemic immunosuppression was exclusionary. The sample consisted of CD4+ or CD8+ T cells sorted from blood, taken in a trial of the OX40 agonist ivuxolimab. The receptor's source is an adult with an advanced solid tumor such as melanoma, head and neck, liver or kidney cancer. The chain has TRBV6-5 and TRBJ2-1, with D possibly being TRBD2 (5 bases). CDR3 protein: CASTPGTSPYNEQFF. CDR3 coding DNA: TGTGCCAGCACCCCGGGCACTAGTCCCTACAATGAGCAGTTCTTC.